Listed below are T cell receptor beta chains from one sample, sequenced in a study of early T cells in non-severe SARS-CoV-2 infection. One entry per CDR3 protein results from TCRdb running MiXCR on the 5' RACE reads. The sample carries about 44,000 distinct CDR3 sequences, 20% to 25% recorded once. Sample: whole blood, taken at baseline. The source is an adult who was a healthcare worker with PCR-confirmed SARS-CoV-2 infection or an uninfected control (not recorded which). Each CDR3 is given with its conserved first and last residue. The D gene is left open where the match is weak. Clone size is stated in some rows and not others, as once, few, many or a class when expanded.

.,TRBJ1-5,TRBV2,.,CASKYIRDQPQHF,TGTGCCAGCAAGTACATTCGAGATCAGCCCCAGCATTTT
TRBD1,TRBJ1-2,TRBV19,few,CASSTSGTGGLFHGYTF,TGTGCCAGTAGTACGTCCGGGACAGGGGGACTTTTTCATGGCTACACCTTC
TRBD1,TRBJ2-3,TRBV9,few,CASSARQGAADTQYF,TGTGCCAGCAGCGCGAGACAGGGGGCCGCAGATACGCAGTATTTT
TRBD2,TRBJ2-2,TRBV4-1,few,CASSQEPSGGDNTGELFF,TGCGCCAGCAGCCAAGAGCCTAGCGGGGGGGACAACACCGGGGAGCTGTTTTTT
.,TRBJ2-3,TRBV5-1,few,CASSLVSFADTQYF,TGCGCCAGCAGCTTGGTGTCGTTTGCAGATACGCAGTATTTT
TRBD2,TRBJ2-3,TRBV27,many,CASSLGTSGTDTQYF,TGTGCCAGCAGTTTAGGGACTAGCGGCACAGATACGCAGTATTTT
TRBD1,TRBJ2-7,TRBV9,many,CASSVGTGGSYVYEQYF,TGTGCCAGCAGCGTCGGGACAGGGGGAAGTTATGTCTACGAGCAGTACTTC
TRBD1,TRBJ2-7,TRBV2,.,CATSPDRGRDEQYF,TGTGCCACCTCCCCGGACAGGGGGCGAGACGAGCAGTACTTC
.,TRBJ1-1,TRBV6-6,many,CASSYNSNTEAFF,TGTGCCAGCAGTTATAACAGTAACACTGAAGCTTTCTTT
TRBD1,TRBJ1-6,TRBV2,.,CASTLDRGNSPLHF,TGTGCCAGCACCTTGGACAGGGGTAATTCACCCCTCCACTTT
.,TRBJ2-7,TRBV4-1,few,CASTPGHHSYEQYF,TGCGCCAGTACTCCGGGACACCACTCCTACGAGCAGTACTTC
TRBD1,TRBJ2-7,TRBV7-6,few,CASSLGDRGPYEQYF,TGTGCCAGCAGCTTAGGCGACAGGGGCCCCTACGAGCAGTACTTC
.,TRBJ2-2,TRBV29-1,.,CSVEVSGALDTGELFF,TGCAGCGTTGAAGTGTCTGGGGCGCTCGACACCGGGGAGCTGTTTTTT
.,TRBJ2-6,TRBV29-1,once,CSVRGTGANVLTF,TGCAGCGTCAGGGGTACGGGGGCCAACGTCCTGACTTTC
.,TRBJ1-1,TRBV4-1,few,CASSPGRRNTEAFF,TGCGCCAGCAGCCCGGGACGGAGGAACACTGAAGCTTTCTTT
TRBD2,TRBJ2-5,TRBV7-6,.,CASSLVASSGGNPQETQYF,TGTGCCAGCAGCTTAGTCGCGTCTAGCGGGGGAAACCCTCAAGAGACCCAGTACTTC
.,TRBJ1-2,TRBV9,medium-sized,CASSLGYSGYTF,TGTGCCAGCAGCTTGGGATATTCTGGCTACACCTTC
TRBD2,TRBJ2-1,TRBV6-1,few,CASSELAGGPYEQFF,TGTGCCAGCAGTGAATTAGCGGGGGGCCCTTATGAGCAGTTCTTC
.,TRBJ2-7,TRBV11-2,.,CASSPKSYGYEQYF,TGTGCCAGCAGCCCTAAAAGTTATGGGTACGAGCAGTACTTC
.,TRBJ2-2,TRBV2,few,CASSREGPNTGELFF,TGTGCCAGCAGCCGTGAGGGACCCAACACCGGGGAGCTGTTTTTT
.,TRBJ1-1,TRBV3-1,few,CASAAKGLAVSTEAFF,TGTGCCAGCGCAGCCAAGGGGTTAGCAGTATCCACTGAAGCTTTCTTT
.,TRBJ1-1,TRBV12-5,few,CASGLKTEAFF,TGTGCTAGTGGTTTGAAGACTGAAGCTTTCTTT
.,TRBJ2-1,TRBV3-1,.,CASSLKAVGNEQFF,TGTGCCAGCAGCCTCAAAGCAGTAGGGAATGAGCAGTTCTTC
.,TRBJ2-1,TRBV7-9,few,CASTPPVVNEQFF,TGTGCCAGCACCCCACCAGTGGTGAATGAGCAGTTCTTC